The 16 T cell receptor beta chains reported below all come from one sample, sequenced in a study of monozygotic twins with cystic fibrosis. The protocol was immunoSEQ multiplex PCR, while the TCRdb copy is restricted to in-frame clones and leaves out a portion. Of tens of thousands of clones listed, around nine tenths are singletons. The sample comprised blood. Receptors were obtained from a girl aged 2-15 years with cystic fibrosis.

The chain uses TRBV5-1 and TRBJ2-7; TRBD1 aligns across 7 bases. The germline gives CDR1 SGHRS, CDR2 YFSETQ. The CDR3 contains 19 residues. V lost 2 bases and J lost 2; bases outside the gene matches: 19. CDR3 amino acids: CASSLVPSVRQGETYEQYF. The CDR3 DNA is TGCGCCAGCAGCTTAGTACCCTCAGTTAGACAGGGTGAGACCTACGAGCAGTACTTC.

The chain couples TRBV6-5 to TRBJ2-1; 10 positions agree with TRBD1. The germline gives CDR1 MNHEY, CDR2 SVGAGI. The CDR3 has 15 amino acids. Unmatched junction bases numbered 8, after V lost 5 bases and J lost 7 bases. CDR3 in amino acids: CASSGRDRGSNEQFF. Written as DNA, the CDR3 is TGTGCCAGCAGTGGCCGGGACAGGGGTTCGAATGAGCAGTTCTTC.

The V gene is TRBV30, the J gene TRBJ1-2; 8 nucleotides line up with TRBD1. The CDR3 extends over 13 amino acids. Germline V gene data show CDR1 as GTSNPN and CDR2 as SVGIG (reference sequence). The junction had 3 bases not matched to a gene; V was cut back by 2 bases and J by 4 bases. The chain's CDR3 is CAWSQTGGYGYTF. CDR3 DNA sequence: TGTGCCTGGAGTCAAACAGGGGGCTATGGCTACACCTTC.

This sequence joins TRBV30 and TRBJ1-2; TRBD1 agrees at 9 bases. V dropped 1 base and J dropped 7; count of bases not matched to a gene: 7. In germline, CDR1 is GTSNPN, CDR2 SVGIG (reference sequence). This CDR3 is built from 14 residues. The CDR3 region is CAWSAPLDRGGYTF. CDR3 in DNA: TGTGCCTGGAGTGCCCCTCTGGACAGGGGTGGCTACACCTTC. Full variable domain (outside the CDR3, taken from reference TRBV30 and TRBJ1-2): SQTIHQWPATLVQPVGSPLSLECTVEGTSNPNLYWYRQAAGRGLQLLFYSVGIGQISSEVPQNLSASRPQDRQFILSSKKLLLSDSGFYLCAWSAPLDRGGYTFGSGTRLTVV.

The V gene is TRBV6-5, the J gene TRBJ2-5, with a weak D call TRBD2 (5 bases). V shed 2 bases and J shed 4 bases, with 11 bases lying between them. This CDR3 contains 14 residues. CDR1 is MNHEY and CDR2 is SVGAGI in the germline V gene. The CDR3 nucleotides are TGTGCCAGCAGTTACCTCGGAGAGGGAGAGACCCAGTACTTC. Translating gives CASSYLGEGETQYF.

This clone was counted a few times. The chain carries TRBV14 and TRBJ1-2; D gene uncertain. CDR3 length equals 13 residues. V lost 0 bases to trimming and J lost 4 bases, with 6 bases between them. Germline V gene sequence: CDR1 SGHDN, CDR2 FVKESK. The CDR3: CASSQDLSYGYTF. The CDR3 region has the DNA TGTGCCAGCAGCCAAGATCTCAGCTATGGCTACACCTTC.

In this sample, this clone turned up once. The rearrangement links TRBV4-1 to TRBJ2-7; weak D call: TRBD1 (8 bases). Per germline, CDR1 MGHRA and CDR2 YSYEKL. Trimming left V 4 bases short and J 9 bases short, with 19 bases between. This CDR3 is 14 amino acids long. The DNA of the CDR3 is TGCGCCAGCAGCCCCCGACAGGGGACTAATGGGCAGTACTTC. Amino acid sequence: CASSPRQGTNGQYF.

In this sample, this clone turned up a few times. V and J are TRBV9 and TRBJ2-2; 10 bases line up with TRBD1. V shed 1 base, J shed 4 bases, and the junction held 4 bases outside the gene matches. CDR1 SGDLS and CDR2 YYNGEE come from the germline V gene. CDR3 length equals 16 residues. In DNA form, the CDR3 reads TGTGCCAGCAGCGTATCAGGACAGGGGGTCACCGGGGAGCTGTTTTTT. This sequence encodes CASSVSGQGVTGELFF.

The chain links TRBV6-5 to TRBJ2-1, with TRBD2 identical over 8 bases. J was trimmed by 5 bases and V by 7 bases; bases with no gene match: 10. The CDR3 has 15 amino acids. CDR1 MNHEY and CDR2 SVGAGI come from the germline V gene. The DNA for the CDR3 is TGTGCCAGCACCCCCCTTGGACTAGCCAACAATGAGCAGTTCTTC. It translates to CASTPLGLANNEQFF.

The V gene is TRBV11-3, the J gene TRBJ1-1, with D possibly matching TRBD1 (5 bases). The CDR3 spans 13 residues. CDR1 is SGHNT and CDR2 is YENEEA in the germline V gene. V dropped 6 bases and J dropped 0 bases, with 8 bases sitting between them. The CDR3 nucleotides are TGTGCCAGCAGTCTACAGGTGAACACTGAAGCTTTCTTT. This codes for CASSLQVNTEAFF. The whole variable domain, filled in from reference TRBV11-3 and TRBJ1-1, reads EAGVVQSPRYKIIEKKQPVAFWCNPISGHNTLYWYLQNLGQGPELLIRYENEEAVDDSQLPKDRFSAERLKGVDSTLKIQPAELGDSAVYLCASSLQVNTEAFFGQGTRLTVV.

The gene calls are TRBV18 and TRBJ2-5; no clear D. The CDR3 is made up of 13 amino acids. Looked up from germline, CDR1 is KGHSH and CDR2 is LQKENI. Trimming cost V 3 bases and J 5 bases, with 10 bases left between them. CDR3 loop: CASSPRERETQYF. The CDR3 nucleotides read TGTGCCAGCTCACCCAGAGAGAGGGAGACCCAGTACTTC. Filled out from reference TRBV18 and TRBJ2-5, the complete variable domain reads NAGVMQNPRHLVRRRGQEARLRCSPMKGHSHVYWYRQLPEEGLKFMVYLQKENIIDESGMPKERFSAEFPKEGPSILRIQQVVRGDSAAYFCASSPRERETQYFGPGTRLLVL.

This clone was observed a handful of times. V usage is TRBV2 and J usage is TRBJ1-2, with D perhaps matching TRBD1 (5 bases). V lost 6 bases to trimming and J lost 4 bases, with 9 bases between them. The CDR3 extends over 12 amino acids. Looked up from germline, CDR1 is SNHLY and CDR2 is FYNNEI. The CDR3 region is CASRAGGYGYTF. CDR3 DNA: TGTGCCAGCAGGGCCGGGGGCTATGGCTACACCTTC.

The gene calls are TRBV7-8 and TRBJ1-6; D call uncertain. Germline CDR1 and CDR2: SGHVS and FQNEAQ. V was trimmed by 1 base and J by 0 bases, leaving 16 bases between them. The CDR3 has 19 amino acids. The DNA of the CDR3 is TGTGCCAGCAGCTTAGATACTAGGGATCTAAGCTCCTATAATTCACCCCTCCACTTT. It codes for CASSLDTRDLSSYNSPLHF.

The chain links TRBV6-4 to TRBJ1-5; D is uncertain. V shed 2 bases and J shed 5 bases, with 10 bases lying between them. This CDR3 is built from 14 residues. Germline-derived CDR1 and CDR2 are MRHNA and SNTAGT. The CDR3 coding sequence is TGTGCCAGCAGTGACACAGCAACTGATCAGCCCCAGCATTTT. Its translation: CASSDTATDQPQHF.

CDR3 protein: CAWRDRDDTEAFF. The CDR3 nucleotides read TGTGCCTGGAGGGACAGGGACGACACTGAAGCTTTCTTT. The chain employs TRBV30 and TRBJ1-1; 8 bases are a match to TRBD1. V gave up 3 bases and J gave up 3 bases; unmatched junction bases: 3. The germline V gene encodes CDR1 GTSNPN and CDR2 SVGIG (reference sequence). The CDR3 sequence is 13 residues long.

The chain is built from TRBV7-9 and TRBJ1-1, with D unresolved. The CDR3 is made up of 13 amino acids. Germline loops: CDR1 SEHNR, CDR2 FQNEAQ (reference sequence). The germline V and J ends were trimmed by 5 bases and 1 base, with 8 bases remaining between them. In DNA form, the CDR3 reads TGTGCCAGCAGCGGAGCAGGGAACACTGAAGCTTTCTTT. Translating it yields CASSGAGNTEAFF.